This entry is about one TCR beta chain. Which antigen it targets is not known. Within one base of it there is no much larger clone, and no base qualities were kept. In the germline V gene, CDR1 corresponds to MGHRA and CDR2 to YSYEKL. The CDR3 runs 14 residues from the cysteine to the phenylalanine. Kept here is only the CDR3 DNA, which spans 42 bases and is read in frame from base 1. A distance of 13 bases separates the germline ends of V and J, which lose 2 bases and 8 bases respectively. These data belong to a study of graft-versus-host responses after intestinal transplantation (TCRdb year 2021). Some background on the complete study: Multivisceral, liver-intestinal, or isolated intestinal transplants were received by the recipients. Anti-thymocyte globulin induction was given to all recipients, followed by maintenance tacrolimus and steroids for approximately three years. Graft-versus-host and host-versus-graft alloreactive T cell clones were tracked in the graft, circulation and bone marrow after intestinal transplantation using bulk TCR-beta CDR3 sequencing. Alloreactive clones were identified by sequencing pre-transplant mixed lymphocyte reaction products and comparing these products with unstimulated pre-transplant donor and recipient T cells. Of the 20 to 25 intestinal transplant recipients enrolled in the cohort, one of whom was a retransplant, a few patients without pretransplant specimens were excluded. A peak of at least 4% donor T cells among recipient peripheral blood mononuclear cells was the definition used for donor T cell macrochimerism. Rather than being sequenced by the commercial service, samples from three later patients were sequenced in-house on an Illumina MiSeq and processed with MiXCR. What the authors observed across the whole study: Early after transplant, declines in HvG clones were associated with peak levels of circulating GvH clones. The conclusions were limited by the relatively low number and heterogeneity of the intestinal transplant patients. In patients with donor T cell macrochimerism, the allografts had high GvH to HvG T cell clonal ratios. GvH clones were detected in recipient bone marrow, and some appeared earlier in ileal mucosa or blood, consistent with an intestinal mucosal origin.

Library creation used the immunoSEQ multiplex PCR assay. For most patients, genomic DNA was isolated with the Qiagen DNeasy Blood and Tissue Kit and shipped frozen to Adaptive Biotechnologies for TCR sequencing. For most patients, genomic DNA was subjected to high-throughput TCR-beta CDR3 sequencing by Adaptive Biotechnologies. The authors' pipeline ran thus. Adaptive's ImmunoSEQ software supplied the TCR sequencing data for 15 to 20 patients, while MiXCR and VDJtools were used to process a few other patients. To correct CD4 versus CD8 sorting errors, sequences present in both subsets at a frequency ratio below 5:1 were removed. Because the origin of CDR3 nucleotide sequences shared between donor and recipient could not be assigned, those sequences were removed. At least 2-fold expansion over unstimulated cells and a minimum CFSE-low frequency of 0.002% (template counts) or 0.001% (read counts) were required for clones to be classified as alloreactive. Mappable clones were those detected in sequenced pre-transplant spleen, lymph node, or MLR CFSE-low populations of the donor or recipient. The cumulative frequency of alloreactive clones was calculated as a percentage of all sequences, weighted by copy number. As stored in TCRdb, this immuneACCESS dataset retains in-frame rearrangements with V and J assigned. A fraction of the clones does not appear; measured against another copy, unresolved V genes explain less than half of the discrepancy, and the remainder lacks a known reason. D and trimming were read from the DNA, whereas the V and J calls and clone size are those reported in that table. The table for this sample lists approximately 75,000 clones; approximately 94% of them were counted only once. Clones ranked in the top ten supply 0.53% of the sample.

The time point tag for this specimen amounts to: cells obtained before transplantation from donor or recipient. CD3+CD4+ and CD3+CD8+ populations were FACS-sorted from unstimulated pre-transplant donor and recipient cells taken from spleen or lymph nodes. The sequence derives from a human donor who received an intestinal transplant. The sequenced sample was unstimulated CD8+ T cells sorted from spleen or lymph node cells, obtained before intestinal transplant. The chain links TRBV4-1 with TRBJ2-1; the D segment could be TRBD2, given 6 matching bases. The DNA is TGCGCCAGCAGCCAACGACTAGTCGCGGATGAGCAGTTCTTC. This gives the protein CASSQRLVADEQFF.